A selection of T cell receptor beta chains follows, all from one sample in a study of spatial heterogeneity in lung cancer. TCRdb analysed the 5' RACE reads with MiXCR anew, one entry per CDR3 protein. Among about 26,000 distinct CDR3 sequences, 10% to 15% were seen once, and the ten largest hold around 23%. The sample in question was PBMCs, obtained at surgery. The receptor set was obtained from a female donor with early-stage non-small cell lung cancer. Both conserved end residues are part of each CDR3. The D gene is left open where the match is weak. Only part of the rows carry a size: once, few, many, or a class if the clone is expanded.

v_gene	j_gene	abundance	d_gene	CDR3aa	CDR3nt
TRBV15	TRBJ2-2	NA	NA	CATSRVRTDTGELFF	TGTGCCACCAGCAGAGTTAGGACCGATACCGGGGAGCTGTTTTTT
TRBV4-2	TRBJ1-1	many	NA	CASSKVNTEAFF	TGTGCCAGCAGCAAGGTTAACACTGAAGCTTTCTTT
TRBV5-8	TRBJ2-3	NA	NA	CASSLGLGSTDMQYF	TGTGCCAGCAGCTTGGGTCTGGGTAGCACAGATATGCAGTATTTT
TRBV7-2	TRBJ1-5	few	NA	CVSSLVRDQPQHF	TGTGTCAGCAGCTTAGTAAGGGATCAGCCCCAGCATTTT
TRBV3-1	TRBJ2-3	few	NA	CASSQDGPDAQYF	TGTGCCAGCAGCCAAGATGGCCCAGATGCGCAGTATTTT
TRBV7-9	TRBJ1-4	many	TRBD1	CASSFGQDVFGEKLFF	TGTGCCAGCAGCTTTGGACAGGACGTTTTCGGTGAAAAACTTTTTTTT
TRBV25-1	TRBJ2-7	many	NA	CASSEMAWQYF	TGTGCCAGCAGTGAAATGGCATGGCAGTACTTC
TRBV5-1	TRBJ2-3	few	TRBD1	CASSTGQGTDTQYF	TGCGCCAGCAGCACTGGACAGGGCACAGATACGCAGTATTTT
TRBV6-2/TRBV6-3	TRBJ1-1	many	TRBD1	CASSWTGPSSAEAFF	TGTGCCAGCAGTTGGACAGGGCCTTCGAGCGCTGAAGCTTTCTTT
TRBV11-2	TRBJ2-7	many	TRBD2	CASSRLAGGPYEQYF	TGTGCCAGCAGCCGACTAGCGGGAGGACCCTACGAGCAGTACTTC
TRBV11-3	TRBJ2-1	NA	NA	CASSSWGNEQFF	TGTGCCAGCAGCTCGTGGGGCAATGAGCAGTTCTTC
TRBV3-1	TRBJ2-7	many	TRBD2	CASSQGRVAGAEQYF	TGTGCCAGCAGCCAGGGGAGGGTAGCGGGAGCCGAGCAGTACTTC
TRBV10-3	TRBJ1-1	NA	NA	CAIDEGGTEAFF	TGTGCCATCGACGAGGGAGGCACTGAAGCTTTCTTT
TRBV7-9	TRBJ1-6	many	NA	CASSSGDSPLHF	TGTGCCAGCAGCTCCGGGGATTCACCCCTCCACTTT
TRBV29-1	TRBJ2-3	medium-sized	TRBD1	CSVLLTTGTGSTDTQYF	TGCAGCGTTCTACTAACCACCGGGACAGGGAGCACAGATACGCAGTATTTT
TRBV11-1	TRBJ1-1	NA	NA	CASTDGGLHPSEAFF	TGTGCCAGCACCGATGGGGGGCTCCACCCCTCTGAAGCTTTCTTT
TRBV4-1	TRBJ2-7	many	NA	CASSQGVRKLQYF	TGCGCCAGCAGCCAAGGTGTCAGAAAATTACAGTACTTC
TRBV7-2	TRBJ2-1	NA	TRBD2	CASRPPSGTFEQFF	TGTGCCAGCAGGCCACCTAGCGGGACGTTTGAGCAGTTCTTC
TRBV12-3/TRBV12-4	TRBJ2-2	many	NA	CASNYRSNTGELFF	TGTGCCAGCAATTACAGGTCGAACACCGGGGAGCTGTTTTTT
TRBV29-1	TRBJ1-2	NA	NA	CSAGQGFEDGYTF	TGCAGCGCAGGCCAGGGATTCGAGGATGGCTACACCTTC
TRBV6-5	TRBJ1-4	NA	TRBD1	CASSYRSPGQGTNEKLFF	TGTGCCAGCAGTTACAGATCACCGGGACAGGGGACAAATGAAAAACTGTTTTTT
TRBV12-3/TRBV12-4	TRBJ2-7	NA	TRBD1	CASKRTGPYEQYF	TGTGCCAGCAAAAGGACAGGCCCCTACGAGCAGTACTTC
TRBV7-2	TRBJ2-7	many	TRBD2	CASSSSGGLPYEQYF	TGTGCCAGCAGCTCCTCGGGAGGGTTGCCCTACGAGCAGTACTTC
TRBV27	TRBJ2-7	many	NA	CASSLSVDYEQYF	TGTGCCAGCAGTTTATCGGTTGACTACGAGCAGTACTTC
TRBV10-3	TRBJ2-1	NA	NA	CAISSHNIGEQFF	TGTGCCATCAGCTCCCACAACATTGGGGAGCAGTTCTTC
TRBV3-1	TRBJ2-7	NA	TRBD1	CASSLGQGSFYEQYF	TGTGCCAGCAGCCTGGGACAGGGTAGTTTCTACGAGCAGTACTTC
TRBV4-3	TRBJ2-6	many	NA	CASSLAGRSGANVLTF	TGCGCCAGCAGCCTAGCCGGTAGGTCTGGGGCCAACGTCCTGACTTTC
TRBV19	TRBJ2-5	many	TRBD2	CASSVGLAGTETQYF	TGTGCCAGTAGTGTTGGACTAGCGGGAACGGAGACCCAGTACTTC
TRBV9	TRBJ1-1	NA	NA	CASSVATYGGEAFF	TGTGCCAGCAGCGTAGCAACCTACGGGGGTGAAGCTTTCTTT
TRBV6-2/TRBV6-3	TRBJ1-1	many	NA	CASTPDGQNTEAFF	TGTGCCAGCACCCCAGACGGACAGAACACTGAAGCTTTCTTT
TRBV14	TRBJ1-2	many	NA	CASSIVRDYGYTF	TGTGCCAGCAGCATCGTCAGGGACTATGGCTACACCTTC
TRBV6-5	TRBJ1-1	few	NA	CASSYSRGTEAFF	TGTGCCAGCAGTTACTCACGGGGCACTGAAGCTTTCTTT
TRBV20-1	TRBJ1-2	NA	NA	CSASGSELYGYTF	TGCAGTGCTAGTGGCAGCGAGCTCTATGGCTACACCTTC
TRBV7-2	TRBJ1-6	many	NA	CASSPGTLRPLHF	TGTGCCAGCAGCCCAGGGACCCTCCGGCCCCTCCACTTT
TRBV14	TRBJ2-1	many	NA	CASSRDSFYNEQFF	TGTGCCAGCAGTCGGGACTCTTTTTATAATGAGCAGTTCTTC
TRBV12-3/TRBV12-4	TRBJ2-7	once	TRBD2	CASSTQRGGALVQYF	TGTGCCAGCAGTACGCAACGGGGAGGGGCCTTGGTGCAGTACTTC
TRBV20-1	TRBJ1-1	NA	NA	CSAMSGLGTEAFF	TGCAGTGCCATGTCAGGGCTGGGCACTGAAGCTTTCTTT
TRBV28	TRBJ2-5	many	NA	CASSSSVRPVQETQYF	TGTGCCAGCAGTTCCTCGGTCAGGCCAGTCCAAGAGACCCAGTACTTC
TRBV7-2	TRBJ2-3	many	NA	CASSYGPGTFQDTQYF	TGTGCCAGCAGCTACGGCCCGGGTACATTCCAAGATACGCAGTATTTT
TRBV7-9	TRBJ2-2	NA	NA	CASSPRLGSTGELFF	TGTGCCAGCAGCCCACGTTTGGGAAGCACCGGGGAGCTGTTTTTT
TRBV28	TRBJ2-7	few	NA	CASKGVTYEQYF	TGTGCCAGCAAGGGAGTTACCTACGAGCAGTACTTC
TRBV7-9	TRBJ1-5	many	NA	CASSLGLNQPQHF	TGTGCCAGCAGCTTAGGTCTCAATCAGCCCCAGCATTTT
TRBV5-5	TRBJ2-3	few	NA	CASSLGRGLDTQYF	TGTGCCAGCAGCTTGGGCAGGGGCCTAGATACGCAGTATTTT
TRBV4-3	TRBJ2-3	many	TRBD2	CASSISGGPSHF	TGCGCCAGCAGCATTAGCGGGGGGCCGTCACATTTT
TRBV28	TRBJ2-7	few	TRBD1	CASSLSDRDYEQYF	TGTGCCAGCAGTCTTTCGGACAGGGACTACGAGCAGTACTTC
TRBV27	TRBJ2-7	many	TRBD1	CASSSSGTVSYEQYF	TGTGCCAGCAGTAGTTCCGGGACAGTCTCCTACGAGCAGTACTTC
TRBV12-3/TRBV12-4	TRBJ2-4	many	NA	CASSLASLAKNIQYF	TGTGCCAGCAGTTTAGCGTCCCTAGCCAAAAACATTCAGTACTTC
TRBV5-1	TRBJ2-4	many	TRBD1	CASSSTTGIKNIQYF	TGCGCCAGCAGCTCAACGACAGGGATCAAAAACATTCAGTACTTC
TRBV10-2	TRBJ2-4	many	NA	CASISPGTNIQYF	TGCGCCAGCATATCTCCGGGAACAAACATTCAGTACTTC
TRBV7-3	TRBJ2-1	few	NA	CASSRGFDEQFF	TGTGCCAGCAGTCGGGGTTTCGATGAGCAGTTCTTC
TRBV2	TRBJ2-7	NA	TRBD2	CASRETGTSWDEQYF	TGTGCCAGCAGAGAGACCGGGACTAGTTGGGACGAGCAGTACTTC